This TCR beta chain is from a study of CD8+ T cells in alopecia areata. Study-wide background: Affected scalp percentage determined the severity score of treated patients. Study observations and caveats: Whether baseline CD8+ expansion is linked to response remains uncertain, given a single nonresponder.

Sample treatment: oral pan-JAK inhibitor, 5-10 mg twice daily. Peripheral blood and lesional scalp punch biopsies came from alopecia areata patients. The CDR3 sequence is 14 residues long. The V and J ends lost 4 bases and 2 bases respectively, with 10 bases between them. In germline, CDR1 is ENHRY, CDR2 SYGVKD. Extracted RNA was reverse transcribed into cDNA, the sequencing template. Only in-frame clones appear in the TCRdb table, and some are missing; sequencing was by immunoSEQ multiplex PCR. The data contain more than 150,000 clones, roughly three fifths of them singletons. The sample holds a few counts of this clone. Its antigen is undetermined.

The receptor comes from a human donor with alopecia areata. The sequences come from CD8+ T cells sorted from blood, collected at week 24, from a patient treated with tofacitinib. The chain carries TRBV10-3 and TRBJ2-3; maybe TRBD2 (5 bases). CDR3 sequence (DNA): TGTGCCATCAGTGCCCTAGCAATCACAGATACGCAGTATTTT. Translating gives CAISALAITDTQYF.